The next 15 T cell receptor beta chains were all read from a single sample in a study of T cell changes during pregnancy in multiple sclerosis. The repertoire was sequenced with immunoSEQ multiplex PCR; TCRdb's copy has only in-frame clones and lacks some. The sample has tens of thousands of clones; around 88% are singletons. Sequences were derived from CD4+ T cells from peripheral blood mononuclear cells, sampled in the first trimester of pregnancy. The receptors were gathered from a female donor in good health, enrolled as a control in a pregnancy study.

The chain recombines TRBV29-1 with TRBJ2-5; 8 nucleotides match TRBD2. With V trimmed by 6 bases and J by 3 bases, 3 bases remained unmatched. Germline CDR1 and CDR2: SQVTM and ANQGSEA. The CDR3 runs to 12 residues. The CDR3, as DNA: TGCAGCGTACAGACTAGCGAAGAGACCCAGTACTTC. Amino acids: CSVQTSEETQYF. Full variable domain (remainder filled in from reference TRBV29-1 and TRBJ2-5): SAVISQKPSRDICQRGTSLTIQCQVDSQVTMMFWYRQQPGQSLTLIATANQGSEATYESGFVIDKFPISRPNLTFSTLTVSNMSPEDSSIYLCSVQTSEETQYFGPGTRLLVL.

The rearrangement uses TRBV11-1 and TRBJ2-7; 9 nucleotides line up with TRBD2. With V trimmed by 9 bases and J by 3 bases, 6 bases remained unmatched. Germline loops: CDR1 SGHAT, CDR2 FQDESV (reference sequence). The CDR3 is 13 residues long. The CDR3 here is CASSSGGRYEQYF. The CDR3 DNA is TGTGCCAGTAGTAGCGGGGGACGCTACGAGCAGTACTTC.

V is TRBV6-5 and J is TRBJ2-5; 8 bases line up with TRBD1. V dropped 1 base and J dropped 3; count of bases not matched to a gene: 1. This CDR3 has 14 residues. CDR1 is MNHEY and CDR2 is SVGAGI in the germline V gene. CDR3 nucleotide sequence: TGTGCCAGCAGTTACTGGGACAGGAAAGAGACCCAGTACTTC. Translating gives CASSYWDRKETQYF.

J is TRBJ1-2 and V is TRBV19; possible D gene TRBD1, 6 bases. This CDR3 is 14 amino acids long. Looked up from germline, CDR1 is LNHDA and CDR2 is SQIVND (reference sequence). Trimming removed 5 bases at V and 8 bases at J, with 18 bases between. This CDR3 reads CASSALNREPGYTF. The CDR3 region has the DNA TGTGCCAGTAGTGCCTTAAACAGGGAGCCCGGCTACACCTTC.

V usage is TRBV7-3 and J usage is TRBJ2-1, with a possible D match to TRBD1 (6 bases). The germline gives CDR1 SGHTA, CDR2 FQGTGA. V was trimmed by 4 bases and J by 9 bases, leaving 13 bases between them. The CDR3 is 13 residues long. CDR3 region: CASSSYRDSEQFF. In DNA, the CDR3 is TGTGCCAGCAGCTCCTACAGGGATAGTGAGCAGTTCTTC.

The genes are TRBV10-3 and TRBJ2-3, with a possible D match to TRBD1 (5 bases). Germline CDR1 and CDR2: ENHRY and SYGVKD. V was cut by 3 bases and J by 7 bases, with 23 bases left in between. The CDR3 has 17 residues. CDR3 coding DNA: TGTGCCATCAGTGATATTCCGGGCTCCGACAGCCCTTATACGCAGTATTTT. Protein product: CAISDIPGSDSPYTQYF.

V and J are TRBV11-2 and TRBJ1-1; 10 bases map to TRBD1. Germline CDR1 and CDR2: SGHAT and FQNNGV. This CDR3 comprises 17 residues. The J segment lost 0 bases and the V segment lost 5 bases, leaving 9 bases of the junction unmatched. The CDR3 sequence: CASSRDRGPGMNTEAFF. The CDR3, as DNA: TGTGCCAGCAGCCGGGACAGGGGTCCCGGCATGAACACTGAAGCTTTCTTT.

This rearrangement joins TRBV30 to TRBJ1-1; 7 nucleotides align to TRBD1. Germline CDR1 GTSNPN, CDR2 SVGIG (reference sequence). J gave up 1 base and V 4 bases, and 3 bases lay outside the gene matches. The CDR3 consists of 13 residues. CDR3 coding DNA: TGTGCCTGGATGGGACAGACGAACACTGAAGCTTTCTTT. It specifies CAWMGQTNTEAFF.

The table lists this clone with a few counts. This chain joins TRBV9 and TRBJ1-1; D is perhaps TRBD1 (6 bases). With 6 bases removed from V and 3 bases from J, the gap between germline ends came to 18 bases. Germline values: CDR1 SGDLS, CDR2 YYNGEE. The CDR3 is 15 amino acids. The CDR3 DNA reads as TGTGCCAGCACCGATAGGGGGGGTCTGGACACTGAAGCTTTCTTT. Residues: CASTDRGGLDTEAFF.

This chain links TRBV5-1 with TRBJ2-3; 8 bases match TRBD2. V trimming: 4 bases; J trimming: 9 bases; junction bases outside the gene matches: 7. Germline V gene data show CDR1 as SGHRS and CDR2 as YFSETQ. This CDR3 region has 13 residues. Here the CDR3 reads CASSHPTSATQYF. In nucleotides, the CDR3 is TGCGCCAGCAGCCACCCGACTAGCGCAACGCAGTATTTT.

The chain combines TRBV30 with TRBJ2-7; D possibly corresponds to TRBD2 (5 bases). Germline V lookup: CDR1 GTSNPN, CDR2 SVGIG (reference sequence). The CDR3 totals 14 residues. Trimming took off 1 base at V and 3 bases at J, with 13 bases between the two ends. CDR3 amino acids: CAWSETGSLYEQYF. CDR3 DNA: TGTGCCTGGAGTGAAACGGGATCACTCTACGAGCAGTACTTC.

V is TRBV5-8 and J is TRBJ2-1; TRBD2 aligns across 14 bases. V lost 0 bases and J lost 7; bases outside the gene matches: 3. The CDR3 is 16 amino acids. Germline CDR1 SGHTS, CDR2 YDEGEE. CDR3 residues: CASSLGTSGGLNEQFF. In DNA, the CDR3 is TGTGCCAGCAGCTTGGGGACTAGCGGGGGGTTAAATGAGCAGTTCTTC.

This clone occurred a few times. This chain links TRBV6-4 with TRBJ1-1; D call uncertain. CDR1 and CDR2 from the germline V gene are MRHNA and SNTAGT. The CDR3 is 13 amino acids. V was trimmed by 6 bases and J by 0 bases, leaving 8 bases between them. DNA of the CDR3: TGTGCCAGCAGCATACAGATGAACACTGAAGCTTTCTTT. Its protein product is CASSIQMNTEAFF.

The genes are TRBV30 and TRBJ1-5; D possibly corresponds to TRBD1 (5 bases). CDR3 length equals 14 residues. Germline CDR1 GTSNPN, CDR2 SVGIG (reference sequence). V dropped 4 bases and J dropped 4 bases, with 14 bases sitting between them. CDR3 amino acids: CAWTGLGVNQPQHF. Written as DNA, the CDR3 is TGTGCCTGGACGGGACTAGGGGTAAATCAGCCCCAGCATTTT.

The V and J genes are TRBV2 and TRBJ1-4; possible D gene TRBD1, 6 bases. The CDR3 contains 13 residues. V lost 7 bases and J lost 2, with 8 bases in between. Germline V gives CDR1 SNHLY, CDR2 FYNNEI. CDR3 sequence (DNA): TGTGCCAGCAAAGGACAGACTAATGAAAAACTGTTTTTT. It yields the protein CASKGQTNEKLFF.